These 32 T cell receptor beta chains were all obtained from the same sample, sequenced in a study of T cell responses to AZD1222 COVID-19 vaccine. The assay was immunoSEQ multiplex PCR, and TCRdb's table has in-frame clones only and misses some. The repertoire holds about 140,000 clones, with more than 90% as singletons. Source: peripheral blood, taken on day 0 of AZD1222 vaccination. These receptors were collected from an adult in good health.

This rearrangement joins TRBV9 to TRBJ2-3; D possibly uses TRBD1 or TRBD2 (5 bases each). V was clipped by 0 bases and J by 4 bases, with 12 bases between them. Per the germline V gene, CDR1 is SGDLS and CDR2 is YYNGEE. This CDR3 has 15 residues. CDR3 DNA: TGTGCCAGCAGCGTAGTGGGGGACCCCCCAGATACGCAGTATTTT. Translated: CASSVVGDPPDTQYF.

This chain connects TRBV27 to TRBJ1-1; D gene ambiguous. The V and J ends lost 6 bases and 0 bases respectively, with 8 bases between them. This CDR3 comprises 13 residues. CDR1 MNHEY and CDR2 SMNVEV come from the germline V gene (reference sequence). Written as DNA, the CDR3 is TGTGCCAGCAGCCTGATTATGAACACTGAAGCTTTCTTT. It codes for CASSLIMNTEAFF.

The rearrangement links TRBV6-5 to TRBJ1-2; TRBD1 might be the D (5 bases). Germline V gene lookup returns CDR1 MNHEY and CDR2 SVGAGI. This CDR3 has 14 residues. The germline V and J ends were trimmed by 9 bases and 6 bases, with 20 bases remaining between them. The CDR3 here is CASRGTWSMDGYTF. DNA for the CDR3: TGTGCCAGTCGGGGCACTTGGTCCATGGATGGCTACACCTTC.

In this sample, this clone turned up once. The V gene is TRBV7-8, the J gene TRBJ1-4; no definite D call. Trimming removed 5 bases from V and 4 bases from J, with 11 bases in between. Germline CDR1 is SGHVS and CDR2 is FQNEAQ. The length of the CDR3 is 14 residues. The chain's CDR3 is CASSLEQNNEKLFF. The CDR3 bases are TGTGCCAGCAGCCTAGAACAGAATAATGAAAAACTGTTTTTT.

V usage is TRBV19 and J usage is TRBJ1-1; D may be TRBD1 (6 bases). CDR1 LNHDA and CDR2 SQIVND come from the germline V gene (reference sequence). This CDR3 comprises 13 residues. The ends were cut back, 4 bases at V and 3 bases at J, with 9 bases in the middle. In DNA form, the CDR3 reads TGTGCCAGTAGTACCCAGGGGCACACTGAAGCTTTCTTT. As protein: CASSTQGHTEAFF.

This clone was seen once. The chain carries TRBV2 and TRBJ2-7, with D perhaps matching TRBD2 (5 bases). There are 12 residues in the CDR3. Trimming removed 8 bases at V and 3 bases at J, with 11 bases between. The germline gives CDR1 SNHLY, CDR2 FYNNEI. The CDR3 here is CASGELFYEQYF. As DNA, the CDR3 is TGTGCCAGCGGGGAGCTATTCTACGAGCAGTACTTC.

The chain combines TRBV3-1 (or the pseudogene TRBV3-2) with TRBJ1-2; 8 bases are a match to TRBD1. Germline V gives CDR1 LGHDT, CDR2 YNNKEL (reference sequence). The V segment lost 4 bases and the J segment 9 bases; nucleotides outside the gene matches: 16. The CDR3 runs to 16 residues. CDR3 region: CASSLGDRGRVSSYTF. Written as DNA, the CDR3 is TGTGCCAGCAGCCTAGGAGACAGGGGTCGGGTCTCGAGCTACACCTTC.

The chain uses TRBV2 and TRBJ1-2, with 7 positions matching TRBD1. Per the germline V gene, CDR1 is SNHLY and CDR2 is FYNNEI. The CDR3 has 13 amino acids. The ends lost 7 bases at V and 7 bases at J; junction bases unmatched: 9. CDR3 protein: CASNAGTESGYTF. CDR3 nucleotide sequence: TGTGCCAGCAACGCAGGGACAGAGAGTGGCTACACCTTC.

V gene TRBV4-1 combines with J gene TRBJ2-7; D not certain. The CDR3 runs to 14 residues. V lost 3 bases, J lost 3 bases, and 12 bases lay in between. CDR1 and CDR2 (germline): MGHRA, YSYEKL. CDR3 sequence (DNA): TGCGCCAGCAGCCACCCCGCCCAGAACTACGAGCAGTACTTC. Protein: CASSHPAQNYEQYF.

This CDR3 is CASSTFPGHTTSVNTGELFF. CDR3 bases: TGTGCCAGCAGTACATTCCCGGGACACACGACTAGCGTTAACACCGGGGAGCTGTTTTTT. The rearrangement joins TRBV6-2 or TRBV6-3 to TRBJ2-2, with 8 bases identical to TRBD2. The CDR3 consists of 20 residues. Germline V gene sequence: CDR1 MNHEY, CDR2 SVGEGT. Trimming cost V 5 bases and J 2 bases; bases outside gene matches: 19.

J is TRBJ2-7 and V is TRBV5-1, with D tentatively TRBD1 (6 bases). Trimming took 1 base from V and 5 from J, leaving 13 bases between them. Germline values: CDR1 SGHRS, CDR2 YFSETQ. The CDR3 sequence is 14 residues long. CDR3 loop: CASSLWPGDNEQYF. The CDR3 region has the DNA TGCGCCAGCAGCTTGTGGCCAGGGGACAACGAGCAGTACTTC.

The rearrangement links TRBV6-6 to TRBJ2-5; possibly TRBD2 for D (5 bases). This CDR3 spans 14 amino acids. Germline V CDR1 and CDR2: MNHNY, SVGAGI (reference sequence). V gave up 0 bases and J gave up 4 bases, with 9 bases separating them. The CDR3 sequence: CASSYSKGRETQYF. The CDR3, as DNA: TGTGCCAGCAGTTACTCGAAAGGGAGAGAGACCCAGTACTTC.

The table lists this clone with a few counts. The DNA of the CDR3 is TGTGCCAGCAGCTTCAGGGTGGGAGTGGCATCAGATACGCAGTATTTT. Translated: CASSFRVGVASDTQYF. The chain carries TRBV7-9 and TRBJ2-3, with D perhaps assigned TRBD1 or TRBD2 (5 bases each). V was cut by 3 bases and J by 4 bases, with 17 bases left in between. The CDR3 spans 16 residues. CDR1 and CDR2 (germline): SEHNR, FQNEAQ (reference sequence). Together with reference TRBV7-9 and TRBJ2-3, the CDR3 gives the full variable domain: DTGVSQNPRHKITKRGQNVTFRCDPISEHNRLYWYRQTLGQGPEFLTYFQNEAQLEKSRLLSDRFSAERPKGSFSTLEIQRTEQGDSAMYLCASSFRVGVASDTQYFGPGTRLTVL.

V and J are TRBV6-6 and TRBJ2-7; TRBD2 is a possible D gene (6 bases). V lost 5 bases to trimming and J lost 0 bases, with 11 bases between them. The length of the CDR3 is 14 residues. CDR1 is MNHNY and CDR2 is SVGAGI in the germline V gene (reference sequence). The CDR3 is CASSTRESSYEQYF. The CDR3 coding sequence is TGTGCCAGCAGTACCCGGGAGAGCTCCTACGAGCAGTACTTC.

V gene TRBV19 combines with J gene TRBJ1-3; the D gene is possibly TRBD1 (5 bases). Germline V CDR1 and CDR2: LNHDA, SQIVND (reference sequence). V lost 1 base and J 0 bases, leaving 10 bases between the germline ends. There are 16 residues in the CDR3. The CDR3 DNA reads TGTGCCAGTAGTATAGGGGACGTCGCCTCTGGAAACACCATATATTTT. The encoded protein is CASSIGDVASGNTIYF.

The rearrangement links TRBV3-1 (or the pseudogene TRBV3-2) to TRBJ2-2; D remains unclear. Trimming left V 2 bases short and J 10 bases short, with 8 bases between. Germline CDR1 and CDR2: LGHDT and YNNKEL (reference sequence). The CDR3 is 12 residues long. CDR3 in amino acids: CASSQRALELFF. The CDR3, as DNA: TGTGCCAGCAGCCAACGGGCTCTGGAGCTGTTTTTT.

The CDR3 protein is CASSMWTGSTYEQYF. CDR3 bases: TGTGCCAGTAGTATGTGGACAGGATCTACCTACGAGCAGTACTTC. The chain uses TRBV19 and TRBJ2-7; 7 bases align to TRBD1. CDR1 is LNHDA and CDR2 is SQIVND in the germline V gene (reference sequence). The CDR3 covers 15 residues. V lost 3 bases and J lost 2; bases outside the gene matches: 7.

This rearrangement joins TRBV18 to TRBJ1-5; a weak D match, TRBD1 (5 bases). The V end lost 4 bases, the J end lost 4 bases, and 11 bases lay between the germline ends. Germline V gene sequence: CDR1 KGHSH, CDR2 LQKENI. This CDR3 has 14 amino acids. The CDR3 DNA is TGTGCCAGCTCACTAGGGGCGGGAAATCAGCCCCAGCATTTT. As protein: CASSLGAGNQPQHF. Drawing the rest from reference TRBV18 and TRBJ1-5, the complete variable domain is NAGVMQNPRHLVRRRGQEARLRCSPMKGHSHVYWYRQLPEEGLKFMVYLQKENIIDESGMPKERFSAEFPKEGPSILRIQQVVRGDSAAYFCASSLGAGNQPQHFGDGTRLSIL.

The chain combines TRBV28 with TRBJ1-3; D might be TRBD1 (5 bases). Germline values: CDR1 MDHEN, CDR2 SYDVKM. Between the trimmed V and J ends, which lost 6 bases and 0 bases, there was a span of 18 bases. The CDR3 covers 17 residues. In DNA, the CDR3 is TGTGCCAGCAGCAACCCCACAGGTTCCCTCTCTGGAAACACCATATATTTT. It codes for CASSNPTGSLSGNTIYF.

The chain has TRBV24-1 and TRBJ2-4, with D uncertain. Trimming removed 7 bases at V and 0 bases at J, with 6 bases between. This CDR3 has 13 residues. Germline V gives CDR1 KGHDR, CDR2 SFDVKD. The CDR3, as DNA: TGTGCCACCAGGGACCTAGCCAAAAACATTCAGTACTTC. Its translation: CATRDLAKNIQYF.

This rearrangement joins TRBV9 to TRBJ2-5; 7 bases match TRBD1. After removal of 1 base from V and 4 bases from J, the junction contained 10 bases not matched to a gene. CDR3 size: 16 residues. Germline CDR1 SGDLS, CDR2 YYNGEE. CDR3 in amino acids: CASSVSPRQGGETQYF. The CDR3 DNA follows: TGTGCCAGCAGCGTATCCCCCAGACAGGGTGGAGAGACCCAGTACTTC. The full variable domain, rest sourced from reference TRBV9 and TRBJ2-5, is DSGVTQTPKHLITATGQRVTLRCSPRSGDLSVYWYQQSLDQGLQFLIQYYNGEERAKGNILERFSAQQFPDLHSELNLSSLELGDSALYFCASSVSPRQGGETQYFGPGTRLLVL.

The J gene is TRBJ2-1, the V gene TRBV5-4; possible D gene TRBD1, 6 bases. The CDR3 runs 16 residues. V lost 4 bases, J lost 2 bases, and 16 bases lay in between. Germline CDR1 reads SGHNT; CDR2 reads YYREEE (reference sequence). The CDR3 protein is CASSPRPRGAYNEQFF. The CDR3 DNA reads as TGTGCCAGCAGCCCCCGCCCCAGGGGAGCCTACAATGAGCAGTTCTTC. Supplemented by reference TRBV5-4 and TRBJ2-1, the full variable domain reads ETGVTQSPTHLIKTRGQQVTLRCSSQSGHNTVSWYQQALGQGPQFIFQYYREEENGRGNFPPRFSGLQFPNYSSELNVNALELDDSALYLCASSPRPRGAYNEQFFGPGTRLTVL.

V usage is TRBV5-6 and J usage is TRBJ1-5; the D is unclear. CDR3 length: 15 residues. CDR1 is SGHDT and CDR2 is YYEEEE in the germline V gene. V lost 6 bases and J lost 1, with 14 bases in between. CDR3 amino acids: CASTYKKKSNQPQHF. The CDR3 region has the DNA TGTGCCAGCACCTACAAGAAGAAAAGCAATCAGCCCCAGCATTTT.

This chain uses TRBV16 with TRBJ2-1; TRBD2 aligns across 9 bases. V lost 2 bases, J lost 9 bases, and 11 bases stayed unmatched. This CDR3 is 16 amino acids long. CDR1 KGHSY and CDR2 FQNENV come from the germline V gene. In DNA, the CDR3 is TGTGCCAGCAGCCAAGGGGGTAGCGGGAGCGTGGGTGAGCAGTTCTTC. Protein: CASSQGGSGSVGEQFF.

The CDR3 coding sequence is TGTGCCAGCTCACCACCTGGAGGCAATCAGCCCCAGCATTTT. This sequence encodes CASSPPGGNQPQHF. The chain links TRBV18 to TRBJ1-5; D remains unclear. CDR3 length equals 14 residues. Germline assignment: CDR1 KGHSH and CDR2 LQKENI. Trimming cost V 0 bases and J 2 bases, with 5 bases left between them.

The V and J genes are TRBV9 and TRBJ1-3; 7 bases agree with TRBD1. Germline V gene lookup returns CDR1 SGDLS and CDR2 YYNGEE. The CDR3 is made up of 16 amino acids. The junction had 5 bases not matched to a gene; V was cut back by 2 bases and J by 0 bases. The CDR3 reads CASSVAGGISGNTIYF. DNA for the CDR3: TGTGCCAGCAGCGTGGCAGGGGGTATCTCTGGAAACACCATATATTTT.

The chain links TRBV5-1 to TRBJ2-7; D possibly corresponds to TRBD2 (5 bases). Trimming removed 6 bases at V and 0 bases at J, with 16 bases between. CDR3 length: 15 residues. Germline values: CDR1 SGHRS, CDR2 YFSETQ. Here the CDR3 reads CASTPRTGFSYEQYF. CDR3 coding DNA: TGCGCCAGCACCCCGAGGACGGGATTCTCCTACGAGCAGTACTTC.

This chain joins TRBV4-1 and TRBJ2-3, with D possibly TRBD2 on 5 matching bases. The V end was cut by 0 bases, the J end by 0 bases, with 10 bases between. Germline V gives CDR1 MGHRA, CDR2 YSYEKL. There are 16 residues in the CDR3. The CDR3: CASSQEAAVSTDTQYF. The CDR3 DNA reads as TGCGCCAGCAGCCAAGAAGCAGCGGTAAGCACAGATACGCAGTATTTT.

The V call is TRBV19, the J call TRBJ2-2, with TRBD2 matching 8 bases. The CDR3 has 15 residues. V dropped 5 bases and J dropped 4; count of bases not matched to a gene: 6. Looked up from germline, CDR1 is LNHDA and CDR2 is SQIVND (reference sequence). The CDR3 loop reads CASSARTSPTGELFF. The CDR3, as DNA: TGTGCCAGTAGTGCGAGGACTAGCCCCACCGGGGAGCTGTTTTTT.

The chain has TRBV9 and TRBJ1-1; no reliable D call. The CDR3 covers 12 residues. V was trimmed by 0 bases and J by 10 bases, leaving 10 bases between them. The germline V gene has CDR1 SGDLS and CDR2 YYNGEE. The CDR3: CASSVEPGAAFF. For the CDR3, the DNA is TGTGCCAGCAGCGTAGAGCCGGGCGCAGCTTTCTTT.

The gene calls are TRBV6-5 and TRBJ1-6; the D is unclear. CDR3 length: 13 amino acids. Per the germline V gene, CDR1 is MNHEY and CDR2 is SVGAGI. Trimming removed 4 bases at V and 10 bases at J, with 11 bases between. The CDR3, as DNA: TGTGCCAGCAGTTCCCCCGCGGGGTCACCCCTCCACTTT. This sequence encodes CASSSPAGSPLHF.

The V and J genes are TRBV29-1 and TRBJ1-1, with D tentatively TRBD1 (5 bases). CDR1 and CDR2 from the germline V gene are SQVTM and ANQGSEA. This CDR3 region has 13 residues. V was shortened by 4 bases and J by 5 bases, with 14 bases between the two germline ends. The CDR3 protein is CSVVGGWSTEAFF. For the CDR3, the DNA is TGCAGCGTTGTGGGGGGGTGGAGTACTGAAGCTTTCTTT.